This TCR beta chain was obtained from a study of radiotherapy plus CTLA-4 blockade in lung cancer. Overall study results and limits: Among reported predictors of response, early blood T cell clone dynamics with interferon-beta performed best.

Trimming removed 4 bases from V and 2 bases from J; junction bases left unmatched: 6. This CDR3 has 16 residues. CDR1 is WSHSY, CDR2 SAAADI, per germline. About this clone: No antigen is known for it.

Sequenced by immunoSEQ multiplex PCR; TCRdb stores in-frame clones only, minus some. The sample has 45,000 or so clones, more than 70% seen once; the top ten hold more than 6.5%. Here the sequenced sample was peripheral blood, taken from a patient treated with radiotherapy plus ipilimumab. The rearrangement uses TRBV10-2 and TRBJ2-2; 8 bases align to TRBD2. This receptor was obtained from a human donor with non-small cell lung cancer who had stable disease on radiotherapy plus ipilimumab. The chain's CDR3 is CASSVSGGVNTGELFF. The CDR3 region has the DNA TGCGCCAGCAGTGTATCCGGGGGGGTTAACACCGGGGAGCTGTTTTTT.